Listed below are T cell receptor beta chains from one sample, sequenced in a study of identical twins. TCRdb redid the calling of the 5' RACE reads with MiXCR, one entry per CDR3 protein. This table has hundreds of thousands of distinct CDR3 sequences, 9% to 15% appearing once. The same sample was also studied in work on yellow fever vaccine responses in identical twins.

The sample comprised PBMCs. The receptors stem from a woman between 18 and 29 years old in good health. Each CDR3 is given with its conserved first and last residue. Clone size appears in some rows only: once, few, many, or a class for an expanded clone.

>TRBJ2-3|TRBV20-1|few
CSAKAGGPPDTQYF
>TRBJ2-5|TRBV7-6|-
CASSSRLAGGMETQYF
>TRBJ2-1|TRBV10-3|-
CAISGTSANEQFF
>TRBJ2-2|TRBV12-3/TRBV12-4|-
CASSLADRSWTGELFF
>TRBJ2-2|TRBV24-1|few
CATSDQGLAGLNTGELFF
>TRBJ2-1|TRBV12-3/TRBV12-4|-
CASRTNGYEQFF
>TRBJ1-4|TRBV10-3|many
CAIGNSGGSNEKLFF
>TRBJ2-2|TRBV5-1|-
CASSTGTDTNTGELFF
>TRBJ1-2|TRBV12-3/TRBV12-4|many
CASTQDRVFGYTF
>TRBJ2-1|TRBV5-1|many
CASNPLAGGLYNEQFF
>TRBJ2-3|TRBV19|-
CASSRIRDTDTQYF
>TRBJ2-1|TRBV2|few
CASSERPGYNEQFF
>TRBJ2-7|TRBV5-1|-
CASSLGGPLEQYF
>TRBJ2-5|TRBV7-3|many
CASSLGPLETQYF
>TRBJ2-1|TRBV2|many
CASPRRASDYNEQFF
>TRBJ2-5|TRBV28|few
CASSLFGTGEQETQYF
>TRBJ2-5|TRBV10-3|-
CAISGQPQETQYF
>TRBJ1-1|TRBV4-2|-
CASSPIDPGSRDTEAFF
>TRBJ2-1|TRBV11-3|-
CASSLRLSSGGNEQFF
>TRBJ2-7|TRBV9|many
CASSVGTGVMGEQYF
>TRBJ2-1|TRBV7-9|-
CASSPSARADEQFF
>TRBJ1-3|TRBV7-2|-
CASSLQILSASGNTIYF
>TRBJ2-2|TRBV11-2|-
CASSAWGIGARGELFF
>TRBJ1-3|TRBV13|few
CATGQVRTSGNTIYF
>TRBJ1-3|TRBV7-9|many
CASRPETGDTIYF
>TRBJ2-2|TRBV12-3/TRBV12-4|-
CASSRRGTTGELFF
>TRBJ2-1|TRBV12-5|few
CASGLTGLAGGPSSYNEQFF
>TRBJ2-3|TRBV20-1|-
CCAGLAGGERTDTQYF
>TRBJ2-2|TRBV9|few
CASSAQAGTTAAITGELFF
>TRBJ1-2|TRBV6-2/TRBV6-3|few
CASSYNPDRGQGYTF
>TRBJ1-2|TRBV25-1|few
CASSDQRGYGYTF
>TRBJ1-1|TRBV27|-
CASSPDRVMNTEAFF
>TRBJ2-1|TRBV20-1|few
CSARGLSGLTYNEQFF
>TRBJ1-6|TRBV6-1|few
CASSRRAINSPLHF
>TRBJ2-3|TRBV29-1|many
CSVDLGAESTDTQYF
>TRBJ2-6|TRBV12-3/TRBV12-4|few
CASSLGDRRSGANVLTF
>TRBJ2-1|TRBV11-2|many
CASSSLPLTLSSYNEQFF
>TRBJ2-1|TRBV12-3/TRBV12-4|-
CASSLSQGGIGEQFF
>TRBJ1-5|TRBV2|-
CASSDQGSNQPQHF
>TRBJ2-7|TRBV20-1|few
CSASMAGSYEQYF
>TRBJ1-1|TRBV6-6|few
CASLGGMNTEAFF
>TRBJ2-1|TRBV12-3/TRBV12-4|few
CASSSARSGRVNEQFF
>TRBJ2-7|TRBV7-9|-
CASSSTPLSGRVYEQYF
>TRBJ2-2|TRBV3-1|-
CASIALTGGFTGELFF
>TRBJ2-1|TRBV7-9|few
CASRRAPYNEQFF
>TRBJ2-7|TRBV12-3/TRBV12-4|-
CASRAGLAVYEQYF
>TRBJ2-4|TRBV5-6|-
CASSFDLVGAGNIQYF
>TRBJ1-2|TRBV20-1|-
CSARGTGNNYGYTF
>TRBJ2-3|TRBV2|-
CASSENYSYTDTQYF
>TRBJ1-2|TRBV29-1|-
CSVFGQPRVYGYTF
>TRBJ1-1|TRBV11-3|few
CATSKVNTEAFF
>TRBJ1-1|TRBV20-1|-
CSASGSMAFEAFF
>TRBJ2-1|TRBV5-4|few
CASSLVPAPYTFNEQFF
>TRBJ2-1|TRBV12-3/TRBV12-4|few
CASSFRVTSYNEQFF
>TRBJ2-5|TRBV28|few
CASSPSRSSRGETQYF
>TRBJ2-7|TRBV12-3/TRBV12-4|-
CASSLRIAAYEQYF
>TRBJ2-1|TRBV7-9|few
CASSPPAWGNEQFF